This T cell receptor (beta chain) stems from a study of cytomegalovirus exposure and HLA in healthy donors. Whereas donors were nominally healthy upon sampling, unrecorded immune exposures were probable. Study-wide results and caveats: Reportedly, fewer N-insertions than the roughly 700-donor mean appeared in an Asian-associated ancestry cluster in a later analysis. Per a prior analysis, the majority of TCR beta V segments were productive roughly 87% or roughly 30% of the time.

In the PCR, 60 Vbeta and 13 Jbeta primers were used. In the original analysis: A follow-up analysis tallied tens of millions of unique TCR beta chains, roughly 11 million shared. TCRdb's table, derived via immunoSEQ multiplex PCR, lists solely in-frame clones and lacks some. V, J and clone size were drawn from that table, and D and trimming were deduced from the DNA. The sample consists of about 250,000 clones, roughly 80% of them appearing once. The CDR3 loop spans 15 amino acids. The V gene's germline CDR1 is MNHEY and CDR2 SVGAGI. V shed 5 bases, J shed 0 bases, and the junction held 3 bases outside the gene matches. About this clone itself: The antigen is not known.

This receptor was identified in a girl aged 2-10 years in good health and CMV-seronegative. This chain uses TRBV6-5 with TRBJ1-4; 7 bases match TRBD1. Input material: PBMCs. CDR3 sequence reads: CASSPTGPTNEKLFF. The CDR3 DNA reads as TGTGCCAGCAGTCCGACAGGGCCAACTAATGAAAAACTGTTTTTT.